This T cell receptor (beta chain) came from a study of shared clonotypes between healthy human individuals. Whole-study context: CD4 naive and memory got three plates each, CD8 naive two, CD8 memory one. Whole-study results and caveats: Naive CD4 clonotypes were shared across a handful of donors at around 5.4%. Deeper or shallower sequencing was expected to change how clonotypes are shared among donors. Estimated clonotype richness was generally higher in naive than memory subsets.

Details on this clone: What it binds is unknown.

Naive CD8 populations comprised CD45RO-negative cells positively selected for CCR7, excluding terminally differentiated effector memory CD45RA+ cells. From germline, CDR1 is MNHNY and CDR2 SVGAGI (reference sequence). The CDR3 contains 15 residues. The ends were cut back, 7 bases at V and 6 bases at J, with 22 bases in the middle. Sequencing was performed with immunoSEQ multiplex PCR; in TCRdb, only in-frame clones are kept and a portion is missing. The table shows about 2.1 million clones, with 90% to 95% occurring only once. Sequenced sample: naive CD8+ T cells from PBMCs. This TCR derives from a man aged 18 to 30 in good health. Some clones in this sample may be carry-over from other donors' samples. J is TRBJ2-7 and V is TRBV6-6; D possibly uses TRBD1 or TRBD2 (6 bases each). The CDR3 DNA reads as TGTGCCAGCAATACCCCCGGGGGCAGTAGTCGCGAGCAGTACTTC. Translated: CASNTPGGSSREQYF.